The 19 T cell receptor beta chains listed next were all sequenced from one sample in a study of T cell changes during pregnancy in multiple sclerosis. The table came from immunoSEQ multiplex PCR; TCRdb's copy has only in-frame clones and leaves some out. Of tens of thousands of clones detected, about 83% appear once; the ten largest clones hold 7.6%. The sample in question was CD8+ T cells from peripheral blood mononuclear cells, obtained before pregnancy. These receptors were collected from a female donor with multiple sclerosis, enrolled in a pregnancy study.

This clone was observed a few times. The chain carries TRBV27 and TRBJ2-1, with TRBD2 matching over 7 bases. Germline CDR1 MNHEY, CDR2 SMNVEV (reference sequence). With 8 bases clipped from V and 5 bases from J, the junction kept 9 bases outside the gene matches. The CDR3 is 14 residues long. The CDR3 spells CASAQTSFDNEQFF. As DNA, the CDR3 is TGTGCCAGCGCCCAGACTAGCTTCGACAATGAGCAGTTCTTC.

The rearrangement joins TRBV7-6 to TRBJ2-2; weak D call: TRBD1 (7 bases). The CDR3 totals 14 residues. The germline gives CDR1 SGHVS, CDR2 FNYEAQ. Trimming took off 5 bases at V and 3 bases at J, with 10 bases between the two ends. The CDR3 sequence is CASSTRGDTGELFF. CDR3 nucleotide sequence: TGTGCCAGCAGCACCAGGGGGGACACCGGGGAGCTGTTTTTT.

The J gene is TRBJ1-5, the V gene TRBV13, with D possibly matching TRBD1 (6 bases). Germline CDR1 PRHDT, CDR2 FYEKMQ (reference sequence). V dropped 5 bases and J dropped 1 base, with 6 bases sitting between them. There are 13 residues in the CDR3. The chain's CDR3 is CASSRGSNQPQHF. CDR3 in DNA: TGTGCCAGCAGCAGGGGGAGCAATCAGCCCCAGCATTTT.

This clone occurred once. The rearrangement joins TRBV28 to TRBJ2-1, with TRBD2 matching 10 bases. Unmatched junction bases numbered 9, after V lost 3 bases and J lost 10 bases. The CDR3 contains 15 residues. CDR1 MDHEN and CDR2 SYDVKM come from the germline V gene. As DNA, the CDR3 is TGTGCCAGCAGTTTTGAAGCGGGAGGGCCTTGGGAGCAGTTCTTC. Amino acid sequence: CASSFEAGGPWEQFF.

This chain joins TRBV28 and TRBJ2-2; the D gene is possibly TRBD1 (5 bases). V shed 4 bases and J shed 5 bases, with 17 bases lying between them. This CDR3 spans 16 amino acids. Germline CDR1 and CDR2: MDHEN and SYDVKM. CDR3: CASSSVGVRDTGELFF. CDR3 nucleotides: TGTGCCAGCAGTTCGGTCGGCGTCAGGGATACCGGGGAGCTGTTTTTT.

The rearrangement uses TRBV10-3 and TRBJ2-7, with a weak D call TRBD1 (5 bases). The CDR3 is 13 residues long. V shed 9 bases and J shed 4 bases, with 16 bases lying between them. The V gene's germline CDR1 is ENHRY and CDR2 SYGVKD. This chain's CDR3 is CAISTDERYEQYF. DNA for the CDR3: TGTGCCATTTCGACAGACGAAAGATACGAGCAGTACTTC.

The chain links TRBV11-2 to TRBJ2-7, with D possibly TRBD2 on 6 matching bases. Per germline, CDR1 SGHAT and CDR2 FQNNGV. Trimming pared 3 bases from V and 3 bases from J, leaving 12 bases between. The length of the CDR3 is 14 residues. CDR3 amino acids: CASSFGREVYEQYF. The CDR3, as DNA: TGTGCCAGCAGCTTTGGCAGGGAGGTCTACGAGCAGTACTTC.

The rearrangement links TRBV4-1 to TRBJ2-7; 10 bases fit TRBD2. With 2 bases clipped from V and 2 bases from J, the junction kept 3 bases outside the gene matches. Germline CDR1 reads MGHRA; CDR2 reads YSYEKL. This CDR3 is built from 15 residues. The CDR3 region has the DNA TGCGCCAGCAGCCAAATCAGCGGGAGGGCCTACGAGCAGTACTTC. This codes for CASSQISGRAYEQYF.

The chain is built from TRBV5-1 and TRBJ2-7, with 9 bases aligning to TRBD1. The CDR3 totals 14 residues. Germline V gene data show CDR1 as SGHRS and CDR2 as YFSETQ. V lost 4 bases to trimming and J lost 4 bases; unmatched junction nucleotides: 6. This CDR3 reads CASSAGTGTYEQYF. CDR3 bases: TGCGCCAGCAGCGCGGGGACAGGGACGTACGAGCAGTACTTC.

V and J are TRBV27 and TRBJ2-1; tentatively, D is TRBD2 (5 bases). V was trimmed by 7 bases and J by 2 bases, leaving 18 bases between them. CDR3 length: 16 residues. Germline CDR1 MNHEY, CDR2 SMNVEV (reference sequence). As DNA, the CDR3 is TGTGCCAGCAACAATACCCCGGGGAAAGCCTACAATGAGCAGTTCTTC. Its protein product is CASNNTPGKAYNEQFF.

By share, this clone counts as medium-sized. As DNA, the CDR3 is TGTGCCAGCAGTGACCTGGGACAGAACACCGGGGAGCTGTTTTTT. The encoded protein is CASSDLGQNTGELFF. V is TRBV6-4 and J is TRBJ2-2, with D perhaps matching TRBD1 (6 bases). The CDR3 is 15 residues long. V lost 2 bases, J lost 1 base, and 8 bases lay in between. Germline-derived CDR1 and CDR2 are MRHNA and SNTAGT.

This clone was detected only once. V usage is TRBV7-2 and J usage is TRBJ2-2; D unclear. Between the trimmed V and J ends, which lost 5 bases and 0 bases, there was a span of 7 bases. Germline-derived CDR1 and CDR2 are SGHTA and FQGNSA. This CDR3 is built from 14 residues. CDR3 loop: CASSTRANTGELFF. The CDR3 region has the DNA TGTGCCAGCAGCACTCGCGCGAACACCGGGGAGCTGTTTTTT.

The CDR3 DNA sequence: TGTGCCAGCAGCTTAGTCGATACTAGCGGGAGCGAGACCCAGTACTTC. It yields the protein CASSLVDTSGSETQYF. This chain links TRBV7-9 with TRBJ2-5; 11 nucleotides line up with TRBD2. The CDR3 spans 16 residues. With V trimmed by 1 base and J by 5 bases, 6 bases remained unmatched. The germline gives CDR1 SEHNR, CDR2 FQNEAQ (reference sequence).

V gene TRBV12-5 combines with J gene TRBJ2-7; TRBD2 agrees at 8 bases. The CDR3 length is 15 residues. The germline V gene encodes CDR1 LGHNT and CDR2 FRNRAP. The V and J ends lost 8 bases and 2 bases, in that order; junction bases with no gene match: 11. The CDR3 here is CASSIGGALPYEQYF. DNA of the CDR3: TGTGCTAGTTCTATCGGGGGGGCACTTCCCTACGAGCAGTACTTC.

V and J are TRBV19 and TRBJ2-5; tentatively, D is TRBD2 (7 bases). The CDR3 consists of 17 residues. CDR1 and CDR2 (germline): LNHDA, SQIVND (reference sequence). V was pared by 5 bases and J by 7 bases, with 26 bases between. The CDR3 DNA follows: TGTGCCAGTAGTCCATCCCCCCGGGGGGCGTCCCTCGGGACCCAGTACTTC. Its protein is CASSPSPRGASLGTQYF.

The chain combines TRBV28 with TRBJ2-1; D ambiguous. The ends were cut back, 5 bases at V and 3 bases at J, with 8 bases in the middle. The CDR3 length is 13 residues. Germline CDR1 is MDHEN and CDR2 is SYDVKM. This CDR3 reads CASSRRDYNEQFF. DNA for the CDR3: TGTGCCAGCAGTCGAAGAGACTACAATGAGCAGTTCTTC.

This clone has a single count. The chain couples TRBV2 to TRBJ1-2; D is unresolved. This CDR3 has 16 residues. The V end lost 6 bases, the J end lost 0 bases, and 17 bases lay between the germline ends. Germline CDR1 and CDR2: SNHLY and FYNNEI. CDR3 residues: CASSQRAADTNYGYTF. The CDR3 nucleotides are TGTGCCAGCAGCCAGAGAGCCGCGGATACTAACTATGGCTACACCTTC. Variable domain in full (rest from reference TRBV2 and TRBJ1-2): EPEVTQTPSHQVTQMGQEVILRCVPISNHLYFYWYRQILGQKVEFLVSFYNNEISEKSEIFDDQFSVERPDGSNFTLKIRSTKLEDSAMYFCASSQRAADTNYGYTFGSGTRLTVV.

This chain joins TRBV2 and TRBJ2-1; 8 bases agree with TRBD1. Germline CDR1 and CDR2: SNHLY and FYNNEI. V trimming: 6 bases; J trimming: 7 bases; junction bases outside the gene matches: 5. The CDR3 is 13 amino acids. The DNA of the CDR3 is TGTGCCAGCAGGATGGACAGGGTAAATGAGCAGTTCTTC. This codes for CASRMDRVNEQFF.

V and J are TRBV7-3 and TRBJ2-1; 10 bases are a match to TRBD2. Losses at the gene ends were 1 base for V and 6 bases for J; bases not matched to a gene: 3. From germline, CDR1 is SGHTA and CDR2 FQGTGA. The CDR3 totals 15 residues. The chain's CDR3 is CASSLMSGRANEQFF. The CDR3 coding sequence is TGTGCCAGCAGCTTAATGAGCGGGAGGGCCAATGAGCAGTTCTTC.